The 22 T cell receptor beta chains presented below share a single source sample, sequenced in a study of blood T cell repertoires in COVID-19. Clones were read by immunoSEQ multiplex PCR, and TCRdb kept only the in-frame ones, dropping some. The sample lists about 310,000 clones, 85% to 90% occurring once. The material sequenced was peripheral blood. Receptors were obtained from a woman in her 30s with COVID-19, enrolled during active disease.

The chain uses TRBV5-4 and TRBJ2-2; D is perhaps TRBD2 (6 bases). Between the trimmed V and J ends, which lost 3 bases and 7 bases, there was a span of 13 bases. The germline V gene encodes CDR1 SGHNT and CDR2 YYREEE (reference sequence). The CDR3 loop spans 14 amino acids. CDR3 sequence (DNA): TGTGCCAGCAGCTCGGCTAGCGAAGGCGGGGAGCTGTTTTTT. It specifies CASSSASEGGELFF.

This chain links TRBV7-3 with TRBJ2-3, with 11 bases that match TRBD1. The CDR3 is 17 amino acids. The V segment lost 3 bases and the J segment 2 bases; nucleotides outside the gene matches: 7. Germline V gene lookup returns CDR1 SGHTA and CDR2 FQGTGA. CDR3 region: CASSFTGTGGLTDTQYF. The CDR3, as DNA: TGTGCCAGCAGCTTTACCGGGACAGGGGGTCTCACAGATACGCAGTATTTT.

The chain joins TRBV27 to TRBJ1-5; TRBD1 might be the D (5 bases). The V gene lost 5 bases and the J gene lost 4 bases, with 18 bases spanning the gap. From germline, CDR1 is MNHEY and CDR2 SMNVEV (reference sequence). The CDR3 has 16 amino acids. CDR3 in DNA: TGTGCCAGCAGTCCCTATTCACAGGTTGAGAATCAGCCCCAGCATTTT. This translates into CASSPYSQVENQPQHF.

As for this clone: The sample holds other DNA sequences that translate to the same CDR3. This chain connects TRBV19 to TRBJ2-5; TRBD1 might be the D (6 bases). Trimming stripped 3 bases from V and 3 bases from J, with 11 bases between. CDR3 length: 14 amino acids. Germline CDR1 and CDR2: LNHDA and SQIVND (reference sequence). The CDR3 coding sequence is TGTGCCAGTAGTATCGTGGCAGGGGAAGAGACCCAGTACTTC. As protein: CASSIVAGEETQYF.

V usage is TRBV28 and J usage is TRBJ1-2; no clear D. With 6 bases removed from V and 7 bases from J, the gap between germline ends came to 12 bases. CDR1 and CDR2 (germline): MDHEN, SYDVKM. The CDR3 extends over 12 amino acids. The chain's CDR3 is CASSPLKSGYTF. The CDR3 DNA reads as TGTGCCAGCAGCCCCCTCAAGAGTGGCTACACCTTC.

The J gene is TRBJ2-2, the V gene TRBV7-8; 15 nucleotides line up with TRBD2. This CDR3 comprises 19 residues. J gave up 0 bases and V 4 bases, and 6 bases lay outside the gene matches. The germline V gene has CDR1 SGHVS and CDR2 FQNEAQ. The CDR3 loop is CASSSSGTSGRTNTGELFF. The DNA for the CDR3 is TGTGCCAGCAGCTCATCCGGGACTAGCGGGAGGACGAACACCGGGGAGCTGTTTTTT.

The chain links TRBV7-9 to TRBJ2-1; 11 positions agree with TRBD2. The CDR3 has 15 amino acids. Germline CDR1 SEHNR, CDR2 FQNEAQ (reference sequence). V lost 2 bases to trimming and J lost 8 bases; unmatched junction nucleotides: 5. CDR3 sequence reads: CASSLTSGSRDEQFF. Written as DNA, the CDR3 is TGTGCCAGCAGCTTAACTAGCGGGAGTAGGGATGAGCAGTTCTTC.

This clone was recorded once. The rearrangement joins TRBV5-1 to TRBJ2-2; the D gene is possibly TRBD2 (5 bases). CDR3 length: 15 residues. Looked up from germline, CDR1 is SGHRS and CDR2 is YFSETQ. V shed 4 bases and J shed 4 bases, with 14 bases lying between them. The CDR3 DNA sequence: TGCGCCAGCAGCCACGGACTGAGTAGCACCGGGGAGCTGTTTTTT. Translation: CASSHGLSSTGELFF.

V is TRBV3-1 (or the pseudogene TRBV3-2) and J is TRBJ1-2; TRBD1 might be the D (6 bases). The CDR3 is 14 residues long. Germline V gene lookup returns CDR1 LGHDT and CDR2 YNNKEL (reference sequence). Trimming took 6 bases from V and 5 from J, leaving 16 bases between them. In DNA form, the CDR3 reads TGTGCCAGCAGTCCCGCAGGGGAAGGGTATGGCTACACCTTC. Translation gives CASSPAGEGYGYTF.

The rearrangement joins TRBV5-4 to TRBJ2-5; D possibly corresponds to TRBD1 (5 bases). This CDR3 spans 14 amino acids. V dropped 0 bases and J dropped 2 bases, with 8 bases sitting between them. The germline CDR1 and CDR2 sequences are SGHNT and YYREEE (reference sequence). The CDR3: CASSLGQRQETQYF. For the CDR3, the DNA is TGTGCCAGCAGCTTGGGACAGAGACAAGAGACCCAGTACTTC. Filled out from reference TRBV5-4 and TRBJ2-5, the complete variable domain reads ETGVTQSPTHLIKTRGQQVTLRCSSQSGHNTVSWYQQALGQGPQFIFQYYREEENGRGNFPPRFSGLQFPNYSSELNVNALELDDSALYLCASSLGQRQETQYFGPGTRLLVL.

V usage is TRBV14 and J usage is TRBJ1-2; D unclear. The V and J ends lost 4 bases and 4 bases respectively, with 16 bases between them. Germline values: CDR1 SGHDN, CDR2 FVKESK. CDR3 size: 15 residues. The CDR3 sequence: CASSPRTLGGYGYTF. CDR3 coding DNA: TGTGCCAGCAGCCCCCGGACCCTCGGAGGCTATGGCTACACCTTC. Together with reference TRBV14 and TRBJ1-2, the CDR3 gives the full variable domain: EAGVTQFPSHSVIEKGQTVTLRCDPISGHDNLYWYRRVMGKEIKFLLHFVKESKQDESGMPNNRFLAERTGGTYSTLKVQPAELEDSGVYFCASSPRTLGGYGYTFGSGTRLTVV.

The chain links TRBV30 to TRBJ2-6; TRBD1 matches 10 bases. Germline values: CDR1 GTSNPN, CDR2 SVGIG (reference sequence). This CDR3 region has 16 residues. Losses at the gene ends were 4 bases for V and 1 base for J; bases not matched to a gene: 4. The CDR3 DNA sequence: TGTGCCTGGACCGGGACAGGGGATTCTGGGGCCAACGTCCTGACTTTC. Translating it yields CAWTGTGDSGANVLTF. Full variable domain (remainder filled in from reference TRBV30 and TRBJ2-6): SQTIHQWPATLVQPVGSPLSLECTVEGTSNPNLYWYRQAAGRGLQLLFYSVGIGQISSEVPQNLSASRPQDRQFILSSKKLLLSDSGFYLCAWTGTGDSGANVLTFGAGSRLTVL.

The chain joins TRBV30 to TRBJ2-1, with TRBD2 matching 9 bases. The CDR3 runs to 14 residues. The V gene's germline CDR1 is GTSNPN and CDR2 SVGIG (reference sequence). V trimming: 2 bases; J trimming: 12 bases; junction bases outside the gene matches: 11. CDR3 nucleotides: TGTGCCTGGAGTAAGTCTAGCGGGGCCCAAGGGCAGTTCTTC. The encoded protein is CAWSKSSGAQGQFF.

This chain connects TRBV21-1 to TRBJ1-5; the table assigns TRBD1, which was not confirmed against the DNA. TRBV21-1 is noted as a pseudogene. This CDR3 comprises 19 residues. The CDR3 loop is CASSKEYSTRSGGDQPQHF. CDR3 nucleotides: TGTGCCAGCAGCAAAGAATACTCCACAAGGTCAGGGGGCGATCAGCCCCAGCATTTT.

The chain joins TRBV6-5 to TRBJ2-7; a weak D match, TRBD2 (5 bases). Looked up from germline, CDR1 is MNHEY and CDR2 is SVGAGI. CDR3 size: 14 residues. V gave up 2 bases and J gave up 3 bases, with 11 bases separating them. The CDR3 region is CASSYERGHYEQYF. The CDR3 nucleotides are TGTGCCAGCAGTTACGAGAGAGGGCACTACGAGCAGTACTTC.

The chain employs TRBV19 and TRBJ2-7, with a possible D match to TRBD1 (5 bases). There are 13 residues in the CDR3. Trimming pared 1 base from V and 5 bases from J, leaving 9 bases between. CDR1 is LNHDA and CDR2 is SQIVND in the germline V gene (reference sequence). Here the CDR3 reads CASSIGRGDEQYF. The DNA of the CDR3 is TGTGCCAGTAGTATAGGTAGGGGCGACGAGCAGTACTTC.

This sequence joins TRBV29-1 and TRBJ1-2; 9 bases match TRBD1. The germline CDR1 and CDR2 sequences are SQVTM and ANQGSEA. V was clipped by 6 bases and J by 5 bases; unmatched bases: 7. The CDR3 runs to 13 residues. The DNA for the CDR3 is TGCAGCGTGGAACTGGGACAGGGATATGGCTACACCTTC. Its translation: CSVELGQGYGYTF.

This clone was counted a few times. The chain links TRBV30 to TRBJ1-1, with 8 bases identical to TRBD1. This CDR3 region has 13 residues. V lost 1 base and J lost 4; bases outside the gene matches: 2. The germline V gene encodes CDR1 GTSNPN and CDR2 SVGIG (reference sequence). CDR3 in DNA: TGTGCCTGGAGTGCGGACAGGGTCACTGAAGCTTTCTTT. As protein: CAWSADRVTEAFF.

The genes are TRBV5-1 and TRBJ1-2, with 10 bases identical to TRBD1. This CDR3 comprises 18 residues. J lost 0 bases, V lost 1 base, and 9 bases had no gene match. CDR1 is SGHRS and CDR2 is YFSETQ in the germline V gene. In DNA form, the CDR3 reads TGCGCCAGCAGCTTGCCGTCCCGGGACAGGGGAGCTAACTATGGCTACACCTTC. Translated: CASSLPSRDRGANYGYTF.

V gene TRBV6-5 combines with J gene TRBJ1-1, with a tentative D call TRBD1 (6 bases). This CDR3 has 13 amino acids. From germline, CDR1 is MNHEY and CDR2 SVGAGI. The germline V and J ends were trimmed by 2 bases and 8 bases, with 12 bases remaining between them. This CDR3 is CASSYEGTTEAFF. The CDR3 nucleotides are TGTGCCAGCAGTTACGAGGGGACAACCGAAGCTTTCTTT.

This clone was counted only a few times. This sequence joins TRBV10-3 and TRBJ1-4; D uncertain. This CDR3 spans 15 amino acids. The V end was cut by 3 bases, the J end by 3 bases, with 11 bases between. Per the germline V gene, CDR1 is ENHRY and CDR2 is SYGVKD. The CDR3 region has the DNA TGTGCCATCAGTGATGGTACAGCCTCTAATGAAAAACTGTTTTTT. Translated, it gives CAISDGTASNEKLFF.

The chain is built from TRBV7-3 and TRBJ2-7; TRBD2 agrees at 14 bases. The ends lost 6 bases at V and 8 bases at J; junction bases unmatched: 9. CDR3 length equals 15 residues. Germline V gene lookup returns CDR1 SGHTA and CDR2 FQGTGA. The CDR3 loop reads CASSPGLAGGGKQYF. In nucleotides, the CDR3 is TGTGCCAGCAGTCCCGGACTAGCGGGAGGCGGTAAGCAGTACTTC.